The next 10 T cell receptor beta chains were all read from a single sample in a study of T cell repertoires in cytomegalovirus infection. These TCRs' antigens remain unknown. TCRdb reprocessed the reads via MiXCR and lists one record per CDR3 protein. This sample has about 34,000 distinct CDR3 sequences; about 50% occur once, and the top ten carry approximately 92%. The source material was CD8+ T cells from cultured PBMCs, sampled from culture after CMV antigen stimulation. The source is a human donor in good health (CMV status not recorded). Some clones in this sample may be carry-over from other donors' samples.

The V and J genes are TRBV5-1 and TRBJ2-7, with TRBD1 matching 7 bases. V was clipped by 1 base and J by 2 bases; unmatched bases: 0. The CDR3 totals 13 residues. The germline gives CDR1 SGHRS, CDR2 YFSETQ. The CDR3 nucleotides read TGCGCCAGCAGCTTGACAGGGGCCTACGAGCAGTACTTC. This sequence encodes CASSLTGAYEQYF.

The chain uses TRBV29-1 and TRBJ2-1; the D is unclear. Germline assignment: CDR1 SQVTM and CDR2 ANQGSEA. The CDR3 has 14 residues. V lost 1 base, J lost 3 bases, and 10 bases lay in between. The CDR3 DNA reads TGCAGCGTTGAAGGCTGGTTGGGCTACAATGAGCAGTTCTTC. Residues: CSVEGWLGYNEQFF.

The chain links TRBV25-1 to TRBJ1-2; D unclear. Deletions cut 7 bases from V and 4 bases from J, with 13 bases between. Germline V gives CDR1 MGHDK, CDR2 SYGVNS. This CDR3 spans 13 amino acids. CDR3 nucleotide sequence: TGTGCCAGCACCAGCAGCTACGGCTATGGCTACACCTTC. It codes for CASTSSYGYGYTF.

The chain carries TRBV5-8 and TRBJ1-4; D is unclear. This CDR3 spans 15 amino acids. Germline V gives CDR1 SGHTS, CDR2 YDEGEE. V was trimmed by 3 bases and J by 4 bases, leaving 13 bases between them. The CDR3 spells CASSSPGRINEKLFF. The CDR3, as DNA: TGTGCCAGCAGCTCTCCCGGACGGATTAATGAAAAACTGTTTTTT.

This clonotype has more than one count but fewer than ten. The chain links TRBV24-1 to TRBJ1-3, with 8 nucleotides matching TRBD1. CDR3 size: 15 residues. CDR1 is KGHDR and CDR2 is SFDVKD in the germline V gene. The ends lost 2 bases at V and 3 bases at J; junction bases unmatched: 2. CDR3 loop: CATSDYDRGGNTIYF. CDR3 coding DNA: TGTGCCACCAGTGATTATGACAGGGGTGGAAACACCATATATTTT.

The rearrangement links TRBV7-3 to TRBJ2-3; D perhaps matches TRBD2 (5 bases). Germline V gene sequence: CDR1 SGHTA, CDR2 FQGTGA. The V gene lost 5 bases and the J gene lost 6 bases, with 15 bases spanning the gap. The CDR3 runs 14 residues. This CDR3 is CASSIPGITDTQYF. DNA of the CDR3: TGTGCCAGCAGCATTCCCGGGATAACGGATACGCAGTATTTT.

This clonotype was seen a single time. The chain uses TRBV5-4 and TRBJ2-5, with D perhaps matching TRBD1 (6 bases). The V and J ends lost 4 bases and 1 base respectively, with 14 bases between them. CDR1 is SGHNT, CDR2 YYREEE, per germline (reference sequence). This CDR3 contains 15 residues. Here the CDR3 reads CASSPRDTPQETQYF. CDR3 bases: TGTGCCAGCAGCCCCAGGGACACACCCCAAGAGACCCAGTACTTC.

This clonotype was seen a handful of times. CDR3 in DNA: TGTGCCAGCAGCATGACATTTATCAATGAGCAGTTCTTC. This translates into CASSMTFINEQFF. This chain uses TRBV7-6 with TRBJ2-1; unclear D gene. V was shortened by 5 bases and J by 6 bases, with 11 bases between the two germline ends. CDR3 length: 13 amino acids. Per the germline V gene, CDR1 is SGHVS and CDR2 is FNYEAQ. The full variable domain, rest sourced from reference TRBV7-6 and TRBJ2-1, is GAGVSQSPRYKVTKRGQDVALRCDPISGHVSLYWYRQALGQGPEFLTYFNYEAQQDKSGLPNDRFSAERPEGSISTLTIQRTEQRDSAMYRCASSMTFINEQFFGPGTRLTVL.

The chain links TRBV27 to TRBJ1-1; D call uncertain. Germline CDR1 MNHEY, CDR2 SMNVEV (reference sequence). V lost 6 bases and J 3 bases, leaving 17 bases between the germline ends. CDR3 length: 15 residues. CDR3 coding DNA: TGTGCCAGCAGGACTAACGGACGGACGTACACTGAAGCTTTCTTT. Translated, it gives CASRTNGRTYTEAFF.

The chain employs TRBV19 and TRBJ1-2, with a possible D match to TRBD1 (5 bases). The CDR3 loop spans 14 amino acids. Germline lookup yields CDR1 LNHDA and CDR2 SQIVND (reference sequence). V shed 5 bases and J shed 6 bases, with 16 bases lying between them. CDR3 nucleotide sequence: TGTGCCAGTAGTCCGGTTGGGGGAGCGCATGGCTACACCTTC. Residues: CASSPVGGAHGYTF.